Following are 10 T cell receptor beta chains from one sample sequenced in a study of blood T cell repertoires in COVID-19. Some clones are missing from TCRdb's copy, which holds only in-frame ones; the method was immunoSEQ multiplex PCR. The table includes 65,000 to 95,000 clones, approximately 89% detected once. Sequencing used peripheral blood. Receptors originate from a man aged 65-85 years with active or convalescent COVID-19.

The gene calls are TRBV18 and TRBJ2-1, with a tentative D call TRBD2 (5 bases). Per germline, CDR1 KGHSH and CDR2 LQKENI. The V end was cut by 2 bases, the J end by 7 bases, with 12 bases between. CDR3 length: 14 residues. The DNA for the CDR3 is TGTGCCAGCTCACCAAGAAACGGGGATAATGAGCAGTTCTTC. Protein: CASSPRNGDNEQFF.

The J gene is TRBJ1-3, the V gene TRBV9; the D is unclear. Germline V gene lookup returns CDR1 SGDLS and CDR2 YYNGEE. Trimming removed 2 bases from V and 2 bases from J, with 11 bases in between. The CDR3 spans 15 residues. The CDR3 DNA follows: TGTGCCAGCAGCGTTCACGAGAGCCCTGGAAACACCATATATTTT. The encoded protein is CASSVHESPGNTIYF.

The V and J genes are TRBV5-4 and TRBJ1-1, with D possibly TRBD1 on 6 matching bases. Trimming took off 4 bases at V and 1 base at J, with 14 bases between the two ends. Germline-derived CDR1 and CDR2 are SGHNT and YYREEE (reference sequence). There are 15 residues in the CDR3. CDR3 nucleotides: TGTGCCAGCAGCCCCAGGACAGCCGGGAACACTGAAGCTTTCTTT. It translates to CASSPRTAGNTEAFF.

J is TRBJ2-6 and V is TRBV6-2 or TRBV6-3; 9 bases line up with TRBD1. The CDR3 covers 21 residues. CDR1 is MNHEY and CDR2 is SVGEGT in the germline V gene. The V and J ends lost 0 bases and 2 bases, in that order; junction bases with no gene match: 14. DNA of the CDR3: TGTGCCAGCAGTTACTCGAAACTTGAGGGGACAGGGAAGACTGGGGCCAACGTCCTGACTTTC. Amino acids: CASSYSKLEGTGKTGANVLTF.

The chain has TRBV15 and TRBJ2-1, with D possibly being TRBD1 (5 bases). The CDR3 has 13 amino acids. The germline V gene has CDR1 LNHNV and CDR2 YYDKDF (reference sequence). The germline V and J ends were trimmed by 1 base and 10 bases, with 11 bases remaining between them. The CDR3 reads CATSRARESEQFF. CDR3 nucleotide sequence: TGTGCCACCAGCAGAGCCAGGGAATCCGAGCAGTTCTTC.

The sample holds a few counts of this clone. The chain carries TRBV11-2 and TRBJ1-5; 10 bases fit TRBD1. Germline CDR1 and CDR2: SGHAT and FQNNGV. The CDR3 spans 14 residues. J gave up 4 bases and V 3 bases, and 0 bases lay outside the gene matches. The CDR3 loop reads CASSLGQGNQPQHF. CDR3 nucleotides: TGTGCCAGCAGCTTGGGACAGGGGAATCAGCCCCAGCATTTT.

The CDR3 protein is CASSSWTGGHTGELFF. The DNA for the CDR3 is TGTGCCAGCAGTTCGTGGACAGGGGGCCACACCGGGGAGCTGTTTTTT. The chain recombines TRBV6-2 or TRBV6-3 with TRBJ2-2; the match to TRBD1 covers 11 bases. The CDR3 covers 16 residues. V was pared by 4 bases and J by 3 bases, with 4 bases of the junction left unmatched. From germline, CDR1 is MNHEY and CDR2 SVGEGT.

The CDR3 loop reads CASSFRDRGSGVGEKLFF. CDR3 coding DNA: TGTGCCAGCAGCTTCCGGGACAGGGGATCGGGAGTCGGTGAAAAACTGTTTTTT. The rearrangement links TRBV9 to TRBJ1-4; 10 nucleotides agree with TRBD1. Germline V CDR1 and CDR2: SGDLS, YYNGEE. The V gene end was trimmed by 4 bases and the J gene end by 7 bases; junction bases not matched to a gene: 16. This CDR3 comprises 18 residues.

The V and J genes are TRBV2 and TRBJ1-4; TRBD1 agrees at 8 bases. The V segment lost 4 bases and the J segment 6 bases; nucleotides outside the gene matches: 1. Germline V gives CDR1 SNHLY, CDR2 FYNNEI. The CDR3 sequence is 13 residues long. The CDR3: CASSGQGYEKLFF. Here the CDR3 DNA reads TGTGCCAGCAGTGGACAGGGGTATGAAAAACTGTTTTTT.

This clone was seen only once. The chain is built from TRBV7-7 and TRBJ2-7; perhaps TRBD2 as D (7 bases). The CDR3 spans 15 residues. Germline V gives CDR1 SSHAT, CDR2 FNYEAQ (reference sequence). Trimming took off 0 bases at V and 1 base at J, with 10 bases between the two ends. CDR3 DNA: TGTGCCAGCAGCTTAGCCGGGGGGCCTTCCTACGAGCAGTACTTC. Residues: CASSLAGGPSYEQYF.